The next 21 T cell receptor beta chains were all read from a single sample in a study of control samples from healthy donors and cancer patients. Profiled with immunoSEQ multiplex PCR; TCRdb holds only in-frame clones, not every one. The repertoire holds some 150,000 clones, with about 89% as singletons. The material sequenced was blood. All receptors derive from a man between 18 and 35 years old in good health.

The V call is TRBV11-2, the J call TRBJ2-5, with D unclear. The germline gives CDR1 SGHAT, CDR2 FQNNGV. This CDR3 has 15 residues. Deletions cut 0 bases from V and 2 bases from J, with 10 bases between. The DNA for the CDR3 is TGTGCCAGCAGCTTAGATTACGCAGTTCAAGAGACCCAGTACTTC. Translation gives CASSLDYAVQETQYF.

V and J are TRBV10-3 and TRBJ2-1; 7 positions match TRBD2. V trimming: 4 bases; J trimming: 2 bases; junction bases outside the gene matches: 5. From germline, CDR1 is ENHRY and CDR2 SYGVKD. There are 15 residues in the CDR3. For the CDR3, the DNA is TGTGCCATCAGTGGCAGCCGGGAGGCCTACAATGAGCAGTTCTTC. As protein: CAISGSREAYNEQFF.

This rearrangement joins TRBV13 to TRBJ1-1; D uncertain. V gave up 5 bases and J gave up 1 base, with 8 bases separating them. This CDR3 has 13 amino acids. Germline CDR1 reads PRHDT; CDR2 reads FYEKMQ (reference sequence). Written as DNA, the CDR3 is TGTGCCAGCAGCCCCGCCCCGAACACTGAAGCTTTCTTT. As protein: CASSPAPNTEAFF.

The CDR3 loop is CASSLEGSRTDTQYF. CDR3 bases: TGCGCCAGCAGCTTAGAAGGGTCTCGGACAGATACGCAGTATTTT. The chain carries TRBV5-1 and TRBJ2-3; D unresolved. Germline loops: CDR1 SGHRS, CDR2 YFSETQ. This CDR3 spans 15 amino acids. Between the trimmed V and J ends, which lost 2 bases and 3 bases, there was a span of 13 bases.

This clone is a singleton in its sample. This chain joins TRBV10-3 and TRBJ1-3; 9 bases are a match to TRBD1. Trimming removed 8 bases from V and 2 bases from J; junction bases left unmatched: 7. CDR1 ENHRY and CDR2 SYGVKD come from the germline V gene. This CDR3 region has 15 residues. The CDR3 sequence: CAIARQGEAGNTIYF. The DNA of the CDR3 is TGTGCCATCGCAAGACAGGGGGAGGCTGGAAACACCATATATTTT.

The V call is TRBV19, the J call TRBJ2-1; TRBD2 might be the D (12 bases). Trimming stripped 5 bases from V and 7 bases from J, with 24 bases between. The CDR3 covers 17 residues. The germline CDR1 and CDR2 sequences are LNHDA and SQIVND (reference sequence). The CDR3 here is CASSPRTSGDRGNEQFF. For the CDR3, the DNA is TGTGCCAGTAGTCCCCGGACTAGCGGGGACAGGGGGAATGAGCAGTTCTTC.

Note on this clone: The identical CDR3 is also encoded by other nucleotide sequences in the sample. This chain connects TRBV25-1 to TRBJ2-3; D ambiguous. The germline gives CDR1 MGHDK, CDR2 SYGVNS. The CDR3 is 14 amino acids. The germline V and J ends were trimmed by 0 bases and 3 bases, with 7 bases remaining between them. The CDR3 region has the DNA TGTGCCAGCAGTGAATACTCTTTAACAGATACGCAGTATTTT. This sequence encodes CASSEYSLTDTQYF.

CDR3 coding DNA: TGTGCCAGCAGCTTAGATAGGCAGGGGGCATGGACACCCCTCCACTTT. It translates to CASSLDRQGAWTPLHF. The chain couples TRBV7-6 to TRBJ1-6; the match to TRBD1 covers 8 bases. V was clipped by 1 base and J by 11 bases; unmatched bases: 10. Germline V gives CDR1 SGHVS, CDR2 FNYEAQ. CDR3 length: 16 residues.

The chain employs TRBV27 and TRBJ1-5, with no clear D. This CDR3 is built from 11 residues. Per germline, CDR1 MNHEY and CDR2 SMNVEV (reference sequence). The V end was cut by 5 bases, the J end by 10 bases, with 9 bases between. CDR3 sequence reads: CASSRRIPQHF. The CDR3 DNA reads TGTGCCAGCAGTCGCAGGATCCCCCAGCATTTT.

The chain carries TRBV28 and TRBJ2-5; D assignment may be TRBD1 or TRBD2 (5 bases each). This CDR3 is built from 16 residues. Germline V gene sequence: CDR1 MDHEN, CDR2 SYDVKM. V lost 5 bases and J lost 1, with 17 bases in between. CDR3 amino acids: CASSPSRGRGQETQYF. The CDR3 nucleotides read TGTGCCAGCAGTCCCTCCCGGGGAAGGGGCCAAGAGACCCAGTACTTC.

This clone was seen just once. The V call is TRBV7-8, the J call TRBJ2-7; TRBD2 is a possible D gene (6 bases). This CDR3 is 14 amino acids long. Deletions cut 5 bases from V and 9 bases from J, with 20 bases between. Per the germline V gene, CDR1 is SGHVS and CDR2 is FQNEAQ. The DNA for the CDR3 is TGTGCCAGCAGCCTAACTTCGACTAGTGCGGGGCAGTACTTC. The encoded protein is CASSLTSTSAGQYF.

This clone was detected once. The chain uses TRBV28 and TRBJ1-2; D uncertain. Germline V CDR1 and CDR2: MDHEN, SYDVKM. The CDR3 is 14 residues long. The V end lost 4 bases, the J end lost 8 bases, and 17 bases lay between the germline ends. Here the CDR3 DNA reads TGTGCCAGCAGTTCCCCGATGCCCCGTGGGGGCTACACCTTC. Translating gives CASSSPMPRGGYTF.

The V gene is TRBV15, the J gene TRBJ2-5; TRBD2 matches 8 bases. Germline CDR1 is LNHNV and CDR2 is YYDKDF (reference sequence). This CDR3 is 14 amino acids long. V lost 3 bases, J lost 4 bases, and 4 bases stayed unmatched. CDR3 loop: CATSSSGAAETQYF. The CDR3 DNA sequence: TGTGCCACCAGCAGTAGCGGGGCTGCAGAGACCCAGTACTTC.

Points on this clone: An end of the junction does not agree with germline; a read error may underlie this. J is TRBJ2-7 and V is TRBV7-2, with TRBD2 identical over 9 bases. The germline CDR1 and CDR2 sequences are SGHTA and FQGNSA. The CDR3 runs to 15 residues. In DNA, the CDR3 is TGTGCCAGCAGCGTAGCTAGCGGGGTTGACTACGAGCAGTACTTC. Residues: CASSVASGVDYEQYF.

The rearrangement links TRBV10-1 to TRBJ1-1; D is ambiguous. The CDR3 covers 13 residues. Germline loops: CDR1 WNHNN, CDR2 SYGVQD (reference sequence). Trimming took off 4 bases at V and 4 bases at J, with 10 bases between the two ends. The CDR3 coding sequence is TGCGCCAGCAGTGGAGGGATGAGCACTGAAGCTTTCTTT. Residues: CASSGGMSTEAFF.

The chain links TRBV6-5 to TRBJ1-1, with TRBD1 as a possible D gene (5 bases). Germline V gene sequence: CDR1 MNHEY, CDR2 SVGAGI. With 7 bases removed from V and 1 base from J, the gap between germline ends came to 16 bases. CDR3 length: 15 residues. The CDR3 DNA reads as TGTGCCAGCATTTTTGGGGGAGCAACGAACACTGAAGCTTTCTTT. Its protein product is CASIFGGATNTEAFF.

The chain has TRBV6-1 and TRBJ2-3; no definite D call. The CDR3 is 14 amino acids. Looked up from germline, CDR1 is MNHNS and CDR2 is SASEGT. V lost 0 bases, J lost 3 bases, and 7 bases lay in between. CDR3: CASSEAGRTDTQYF. The CDR3 region has the DNA TGTGCCAGCAGTGAAGCGGGAAGGACAGATACGCAGTATTTT.

Only a few counts were recorded for this clone. J is TRBJ1-1 and V is TRBV28; no clear D gene. The CDR3 totals 12 residues. Germline values: CDR1 MDHEN, CDR2 SYDVKM. CDR3 in DNA: TGTGTGGTTTCGGCTTGGAACACTGAAGCTTTCTTT. Translated, it gives CVVSAWNTEAFF. Supplemented by reference TRBV28 and TRBJ1-1, the full variable domain reads DVKVTQSSRYLVKRTGEKVFLECVQDMDHENMFWYRQDPGLGLRLIYFSYDVKMKEKGDIPEGYSVSREKKERFSLILESASTNQTSMYLCVVSAWNTEAFFGQGTRLTVV.

The chain couples TRBV4-2 to TRBJ2-7, with D possibly being TRBD2 (5 bases). Germline loops: CDR1 LGHNA, CDR2 YNFKEQ. CDR3 length: 15 amino acids. Trimming shortened V by 2 bases and J by 1 base, and 12 bases separated the two germline ends. The CDR3 DNA is TGTGCCAGCAGCCAACCGGACGCGGGTTCCTACGAGCAGTACTTC. Translating gives CASSQPDAGSYEQYF.

The chain links TRBV5-6 to TRBJ1-2; possible D gene TRBD1, 6 bases. Trimming stripped 4 bases from V and 0 bases from J, with 13 bases between. The V gene's germline CDR1 is SGHDT and CDR2 YYEEEE. The CDR3 extends over 15 amino acids. CDR3: CASSLKDRTNYGYTF. The DNA of the CDR3 is TGTGCCAGCAGCCTCAAGGACAGAACTAACTATGGCTACACCTTC.

The chain carries TRBV30 and TRBJ2-5, with TRBD2 as a possible D gene (6 bases). Germline CDR1 reads GTSNPN; CDR2 reads SVGIG (reference sequence). With 8 bases removed from V and 4 bases from J, the gap between germline ends came to 14 bases. This CDR3 is 12 amino acids long. CDR3 sequence reads: CAGGIRGETQYF. The DNA of the CDR3 is TGTGCCGGAGGGATAAGGGGAGAGACCCAGTACTTC.